The T cell receptor beta chain under discussion was sequenced for a study of blood T cell repertoires in COVID-19. A single count supports this clone. Sequencing used immunoSEQ multiplex PCR; TCRdb keeps in-frame clones, though not all of them. Altogether roughly 25,000 clones are present, roughly 90% being singletons, with the ten largest covering roughly 2.8%. Looked up from germline, CDR1 is SNHLY and CDR2 is FYNNEI. The CDR3 consists of 12 residues. The V and J ends lost 6 bases and 1 base respectively, with 7 bases between them. This sequence joins TRBV2 and TRBJ2-7; D is uncertain. The sequence came from a human donor in a cohort sampled during active COVID-19. Sequenced material: peripheral blood. The CDR3 DNA follows: TGTGCCAGCAGGGCGGATTCCTACGAGCAGTACTTC. Its translation is CASRADSYEQYF.